One and the same sample provided the 4 T cell receptor beta chains below, sequenced in a study of cytomegalovirus exposure and HLA in healthy donors. Primers included in the PCR were 60 Vbeta and 13 Jbeta primers. The table came from immunoSEQ multiplex PCR; TCRdb's copy has only in-frame clones and leaves some out. The table shows approximately 70,000 clones, with around three quarters occurring only once. Sequences were obtained from PBMCs. The source is a woman aged 45-65 years in good health and CMV-seropositive.

The chain links TRBV4-1 to TRBJ2-3, with 12 bases that match TRBD2. Germline V gives CDR1 MGHRA, CDR2 YSYEKL. This CDR3 contains 18 residues. Unmatched junction bases numbered 8, after V lost 2 bases and J lost 2 bases. As DNA, the CDR3 is TGCGCCAGCAGCCAATTCACGCTAGCGGGGGGGTCCACAGATACGCAGTATTTT. Encoded protein: CASSQFTLAGGSTDTQYF.

This chain links TRBV28 with TRBJ1-1, with D tentatively TRBD1 (5 bases). CDR3 length equals 14 residues. CDR1 MDHEN and CDR2 SYDVKM come from the germline V gene. Trimming took off 8 bases at V and 1 base at J, with 14 bases between the two ends. The CDR3 DNA sequence: TGTGCCAGCGGATTACCCCAGGGGAACACTGAAGCTTTCTTT. The encoded protein is CASGLPQGNTEAFF.

This chain joins TRBV7-9 and TRBJ2-1, with D possibly TRBD2 on 6 matching bases. The V gene lost 0 bases and the J gene lost 11 bases, with 17 bases spanning the gap. Germline CDR1 is SEHNR and CDR2 is FQNEAQ (reference sequence). The CDR3 spans 15 residues. CDR3 bases: TGTGCCAGCAGCTTAGCACTCGTTTCGCGGGATAAGCAGTTCTTC. It encodes CASSLALVSRDKQFF.

J is TRBJ2-2 and V is TRBV7-2, with D possibly matching TRBD1 (5 bases). The CDR3 is 15 residues long. With 1 base removed from V and 2 bases from J, the gap between germline ends came to 8 bases. Germline values: CDR1 SGHTA, CDR2 FQGNSA. The CDR3 sequence: CASSLGQLNTGELFF. The DNA for the CDR3 is TGTGCCAGCAGCTTAGGACAGCTTAACACCGGGGAGCTGTTTTTT.